Below, 29 T cell receptor beta chains from the same sample are listed, as sequenced in a study of blood T cells in healthy people across ages. Using a J-beta primer mix together with a sample-barcoded 5' primer, a second PCR was run for 7 to 11 cycles. Using its own MiXCR run on the 5' RACE reads, TCRdb lists one record per CDR3 protein. The sample consists of roughly 650,000 distinct CDR3 sequences, approximately 29% of them appearing once. Sequencing used blood. The receptors originated from a woman of 80 years or more in good health.

The rearrangement uses TRBV27 and TRBJ1-6; 9 bases line up with TRBD1. The V and J ends lost 8 bases and 6 bases, in that order; junction bases with no gene match: 8. From germline, CDR1 is MNHEY and CDR2 SMNVEV (reference sequence). The CDR3 totals 15 residues. The CDR3 coding sequence is TGTGCCAGCGCCTACAGGGGGCAAAGTAATTCACCCCTCCACTTT. Translation: CASAYRGQSNSPLHF.

This sequence joins TRBV14 and TRBJ2-3; 10 nucleotides line up with TRBD2. Trimming cost V 10 bases and J 3 bases; bases outside gene matches: 10. The CDR3 loop spans 15 amino acids. CDR1 is SGHDN, CDR2 FVKESK, per germline. The CDR3 DNA follows: TGTGCCATCATCTGGGGGACTAGCGAAACAGATACGCAGTATTTT. Its translation: CAIIWGTSETDTQYF.

Details on this clonotype: This may come from a read error, since a much larger clone is one base off. The V and J genes are TRBV12-3 or TRBV12-4 and TRBJ2-5; a possible D gene is TRBD2 (6 bases). Trimming cost V 7 bases and J 7 bases, with 13 bases left between them. The CDR3 has 12 amino acids. CDR3: CASTERLGTQYF. In DNA, the CDR3 is TGTGCCAGCACCGAAAGACTAGGGACCCAGTACTTC.

In its sample, this clonotype was seen many times. The V gene is TRBV25-1, the J gene TRBJ2-5; 7 positions match TRBD1. The DNA end is more similar to TRBJ2-7, so the J call may be wrong. Germline V gene lookup returns CDR1 MGHDK and CDR2 SYGVNS. This CDR3 region has 12 residues. The CDR3 is CATKQGFGEQYF. Written as DNA, the CDR3 is TGTGCCACCAAACAGGGGTTCGGCGAGCAGTACTTC.

This clonotype was counted only a few times. The rearrangement joins TRBV5-1 to TRBJ1-1, with TRBD1 identical over 8 bases. Germline V lookup: CDR1 SGHRS, CDR2 YFSETQ. J gave up 7 bases and V 2 bases, and 4 bases lay outside the gene matches. This CDR3 region has 13 residues. CDR3 sequence (DNA): TGCGCCAGCAGCTTACTTGGGACAGGTGAAGCTTTCTTT. It translates to CASSLLGTGEAFF.

This clonotype was observed many times. J is TRBJ2-7 and V is TRBV20-1; D is perhaps TRBD1 (5 bases). Trimming took 1 base from V and 5 from J, leaving 9 bases between them. The CDR3 contains 12 residues. The germline gives CDR1 DFQATT, CDR2 SNEGSKA (reference sequence). The CDR3 region is CSARVQADEQYF. The CDR3 DNA sequence: TGCAGTGCTAGAGTACAGGCAGACGAGCAGTACTTC.

This clonotype was observed a few times. The chain couples TRBV5-1 to TRBJ2-5, with D perhaps matching TRBD2 (5 bases). From germline, CDR1 is SGHRS and CDR2 YFSETQ. V gave up 4 bases and J gave up 11 bases, with 18 bases separating them. The CDR3 contains 13 residues. The CDR3 coding sequence is TGCGCCAGCAGCCCGGACTCCTTCAATGAGCAGTACTTC. As protein: CASSPDSFNEQYF.

This clonotype has ten or more counts. The rearrangement links TRBV20-1 to TRBJ2-5, with TRBD2 identical over 10 bases. Germline V lookup: CDR1 DFQATT, CDR2 SNEGSKA (reference sequence). With V trimmed by 3 bases and J by 4 bases, 8 bases remained unmatched. This CDR3 has 15 amino acids. This CDR3 reads CSASRASGGLETQYF. CDR3 in DNA: TGCAGTGCTAGTAGGGCTAGCGGGGGACTAGAGACCCAGTACTTC.

Ten or more counts support this clonotype. V usage is TRBV5-1 and J usage is TRBJ2-1; perhaps TRBD2 as D (6 bases). V lost 0 bases and J lost 8, with 18 bases in between. Germline V gene sequence: CDR1 SGHRS, CDR2 YFSETQ. The CDR3 length is 16 residues. The CDR3 coding sequence is TGCGCCAGCAGCTTGGAGGCGCGGGGAAGGAGTTATGAGCAGTTCTTC. It codes for CASSLEARGRSYEQFF.

Many counts were recorded for this clonotype. The chain employs TRBV29-1 and TRBJ2-1; no definite D call. This CDR3 has 14 residues. CDR1 and CDR2 from the germline V gene are SQVTM and ANQGSEA. Between the trimmed V and J ends, which lost 7 bases and 1 base, there was a span of 14 bases. The chain's CDR3 is CSADTSESYNEQFF. CDR3 nucleotide sequence: TGCAGCGCCGATACCTCAGAGTCCTACAATGAGCAGTTCTTC.

The sample holds a few counts of this clonotype. CDR3 protein: CASSLKRGNYEQYF. The CDR3 DNA reads as TGCGCCAGCAGTCTCAAACGGGGCAACTACGAGCAGTACTTC. The J gene is TRBJ2-7, the V gene TRBV5-1; possibly TRBD1 or TRBD2 for D (5 bases each). V dropped 5 bases and J dropped 3 bases, with 15 bases sitting between them. This CDR3 contains 14 residues. CDR1 and CDR2 (germline): SGHRS, YFSETQ.

In regard to this clonotype: Being one base from a much bigger clone, this may be a read error. The rearrangement links TRBV9 to TRBJ1-1, with unresolved D. There are 15 residues in the CDR3. Germline V gene data show CDR1 as SGDLS and CDR2 as YYNGEE. CDR3 DNA sequence: TGTGCCAGCAGCCCTAAGGCGGGGTCTAACACTGAAACTTTCTTT. It is translated as CASSPKAGSNTETFF. Based on the CDR3 plus reference TRBV9 and TRBJ1-1, the full variable domain is DSGVTQTPKHLITATGQRVTLRCSPRSGDLSVYWYQQSLDQGLQFLIQYYNGEERAKGNILERFSAQQFPDLHSELNLSSLELGDSALYFCASSPKAGSNTETFFGQGTRLTVV.

In the case of this clonotype: A junction boundary mismatches the germline segment, possibly from a read error. The chain is built from TRBV28 and TRBJ1-2; D may be TRBD1 (5 bases). The germline V gene encodes CDR1 MDHEN and CDR2 SYDVKM. The CDR3 is made up of 13 amino acids. Here the CDR3 DNA reads TGTGCCAACAGTTTACGCCCAGGGAATGGCTACACCTTC. It encodes CANSLRPGNGYTF.

The chain links TRBV18 to TRBJ2-5; D is possibly TRBD1 or TRBD2 (6 bases each). The germline gives CDR1 KGHSH, CDR2 LQKENI. Trimming pared 3 bases from V and 11 bases from J, leaving 16 bases between. The CDR3 covers 13 residues. CDR3 nucleotide sequence: TGTGCCAGCTCACCGTCCGGGGGCAATGAGCAGTACTTC. Its translation is CASSPSGGNEQYF.

The V and J genes are TRBV11-1 and TRBJ2-1; TRBD2 might be the D (6 bases). The CDR3 totals 16 residues. Germline V gene data show CDR1 as SGHAT and CDR2 as FQDESV (reference sequence). V was shortened by 5 bases and J by 12 bases, with 26 bases between the two germline ends. CDR3 region: CASSRESHPYSVGQFF. The CDR3 DNA follows: TGTGCCAGCAGCCGGGAGAGTCACCCGTATAGTGTTGGGCAGTTCTTC. The variable domain in full, completed from reference TRBV11-1 and TRBJ2-1, reads EAEVAQSPRYKITEKSQAVAFWCDPISGHATLYWYRQILGQGPELLVQFQDESVVDDSQLPKDRFSAERLKGVDSTLKIQPAELGDSAMYLCASSRESHPYSVGQFFGPGTRLTVL.

This clonotype was seen at least ten times. J is TRBJ1-2 and V is TRBV29-1; D remains unclear. The germline V gene encodes CDR1 SQVTM and CDR2 ANQGSEA. The CDR3 is 13 residues long. Deletions cut 3 bases from V and 5 bases from J, with 13 bases between. This chain's CDR3 is CSVEAEHGYGYTF. CDR3 nucleotides: TGCAGCGTTGAGGCTGAGCATGGGTATGGCTACACCTTC.

This clonotype was observed many times. CDR3 region: CSARDLGQNLYEQYF. DNA of the CDR3: TGCAGTGCTAGAGATTTAGGACAGAACCTCTACGAGCAGTACTTC. The chain joins TRBV20-1 to TRBJ2-7; D is possibly TRBD1 (6 bases). CDR1 is DFQATT and CDR2 is SNEGSKA in the germline V gene (reference sequence). The V and J ends lost 0 bases and 3 bases respectively, with 15 bases between them. The CDR3 covers 15 residues.

This clonotype was observed at least ten times. The genes are TRBV2 and TRBJ2-5, with 7 positions matching TRBD2. From germline, CDR1 is SNHLY and CDR2 FYNNEI. With V trimmed by 7 bases and J by 5 bases, 13 bases remained unmatched. The CDR3 totals 15 residues. CDR3 sequence: CASTGTPPGGETQYF. The CDR3 DNA reads as TGTGCCAGCACCGGGACTCCCCCCGGGGGGGAGACCCAGTACTTC.

This clonotype has ten or more counts. This chain links TRBV12-3 or TRBV12-4 with TRBJ2-1, with D perhaps matching TRBD1 (8 bases). V lost 1 base and J lost 1, with 20 bases in between. CDR3 length: 19 amino acids. The CDR3 nucleotides read TGTGCCAGCAGTTTAGAATATGGCGCACAGGGGGGGTCCTACAATGAGCAGTTCTTC. It codes for CASSLEYGAQGGSYNEQFF.

Regarding this clonotype: Sequence at one end of the junction differs from germline and may be a read error. This sequence joins TRBV7-9 and TRBJ1-5; unclear D gene. This CDR3 is 15 amino acids long. From germline, CDR1 is SEHNR and CDR2 FQNEAQ (reference sequence). CDR3 loop: CTSSSLTAGNQPQHF. CDR3 DNA sequence: TGTACCAGCAGCTCACTAACAGCGGGCAATCAGCCCCAGCATTTT.

This CDR3 is CASSPLSGSHTDTQYF. The CDR3 DNA is TGTGCCAGCAGTCCCCTTAGCGGGAGTCACACAGATACGCAGTATTTT. The rearrangement links TRBV12-3 or TRBV12-4 to TRBJ2-3; 9 bases line up with TRBD2. CDR3 size: 16 residues. The junction had 8 bases not matched to a gene; V was cut back by 5 bases and J by 2 bases.

This clonotype was found a few times. V and J are TRBV7-8 and TRBJ1-1; no definite D call. Trimming removed 2 bases at V and 5 bases at J, with 6 bases between. Germline CDR1 and CDR2: SGHVS and FQNEAQ. The CDR3 loop spans 12 amino acids. This CDR3 reads CASSLHGTEAFF. The DNA for the CDR3 is TGTGCCAGCAGCTTACATGGAACTGAAGCTTTCTTT. Complete variable domain (other parts from reference TRBV7-8 and TRBJ1-1): GAGVSQSPRYKVAKRGQDVALRCDPISGHVSLFWYQQALGQGPEFLTYFQNEAQLDKSGLPSDRFFAERPEGSVSTLKIQRTQQEDSAVYLCASSLHGTEAFFGQGTRLTVV.

This sequence joins TRBV6-1 and TRBJ2-1; 7 bases agree with TRBD2. This CDR3 contains 18 residues. The ends lost 5 bases at V and 0 bases at J; junction bases unmatched: 13. In germline, CDR1 is MNHNS, CDR2 SASEGT. CDR3 nucleotides: TGTGCCAGCAGTAGGAGTGGGAGGGCCATAGTCTCCTACAATGAGCAGTTCTTC. Protein sequence: CASSRSGRAIVSYNEQFF.

The chain couples TRBV7-2 to TRBJ2-5; no reliable D call. V lost 8 bases, J lost 1 base, and 20 bases lay in between. The CDR3 has 16 amino acids. Germline-derived CDR1 and CDR2 are SGHTA and FQGNSA. CDR3 sequence (DNA): TGTGCCAGCGGCCCTCGGGCCCGCGGTTGCCAAGAGACCCAGTACTTC. This gives the protein CASGPRARGCQETQYF. Looking up the rest from reference TRBV7-2 and TRBJ2-5 gives the full variable domain: GAGVSQSPSNKVTEKGKDVELRCDPISGHTALYWYRQSLGQGLEFLIYFQGNSAPDKSGLPSDRFSAERTGGSVSTLTIQRTQQEDSAVYLCASGPRARGCQETQYFGPGTRLLVL.

This clonotype was counted a few times. CDR3 region: CASSESRGTNSPLHF. The CDR3 DNA reads TGTGCCAGCAGTGAATCTCGGGGTACGAATTCACCCCTCCACTTT. The chain recombines TRBV25-1 with TRBJ1-6; D is unresolved. This CDR3 contains 15 residues. Per the germline V gene, CDR1 is MGHDK and CDR2 is SYGVNS. Trimming cost V 1 base and J 7 bases, with 11 bases left between them.

A note on this clonotype: A read error may explain this, as a much larger clone is one base away. This CDR3 fails to terminate in the conserved phenylalanine or tryptophan, so it likely reflects a read error. The chain couples TRBV20-1 to TRBJ1-4, with 11 bases identical to TRBD1. V was pared by 6 bases and J by 2 bases, with 11 bases of the junction left unmatched. The CDR3 is 17 residues long. CDR1 and CDR2 (germline): DFQATT, SNEGSKA (reference sequence). The CDR3 DNA sequence: TGCAGTGCCCTTGGACAGGGGGCTTATGGGACTAATGAAAAACTGTTTTAT. Encoded protein: CSALGQGAYGTNEKLFY.

This chain links TRBV7-3 with TRBJ2-5; D ambiguous. V gave up 0 bases and J gave up 2 bases, with 10 bases separating them. The CDR3 covers 15 residues. Looked up from germline, CDR1 is SGHTA and CDR2 is FQGTGA. The CDR3 sequence: CASSLTSAGQETQYF. The CDR3 DNA reads as TGTGCCAGCAGCTTAACGTCGGCAGGACAAGAGACCCAGTACTTC.

The CDR3 sequence: CSADARDTDTQYF. CDR3 nucleotides: TGCAGTGCTGACGCGCGGGACACAGATACGCAGTATTTT. The chain uses TRBV20-1 and TRBJ2-3; a weak D match, TRBD2 (6 bases). CDR3 length equals 13 residues. Germline V gene data show CDR1 as DFQATT and CDR2 as SNEGSKA (reference sequence). With 5 bases removed from V and 2 bases from J, the gap between germline ends came to 11 bases.

The chain uses TRBV20-1 and TRBJ2-1; 10 bases line up with TRBD2. CDR1 and CDR2 from the germline V gene are DFQATT and SNEGSKA (reference sequence). The CDR3 totals 14 residues. V lost 8 bases, J lost 5 bases, and 9 bases stayed unmatched. Here the CDR3 DNA reads TGCAGTAGTATTAGAGGACTAGCGGACAATGAGCAGTTCTTC. Translation: CSSIRGLADNEQFF.